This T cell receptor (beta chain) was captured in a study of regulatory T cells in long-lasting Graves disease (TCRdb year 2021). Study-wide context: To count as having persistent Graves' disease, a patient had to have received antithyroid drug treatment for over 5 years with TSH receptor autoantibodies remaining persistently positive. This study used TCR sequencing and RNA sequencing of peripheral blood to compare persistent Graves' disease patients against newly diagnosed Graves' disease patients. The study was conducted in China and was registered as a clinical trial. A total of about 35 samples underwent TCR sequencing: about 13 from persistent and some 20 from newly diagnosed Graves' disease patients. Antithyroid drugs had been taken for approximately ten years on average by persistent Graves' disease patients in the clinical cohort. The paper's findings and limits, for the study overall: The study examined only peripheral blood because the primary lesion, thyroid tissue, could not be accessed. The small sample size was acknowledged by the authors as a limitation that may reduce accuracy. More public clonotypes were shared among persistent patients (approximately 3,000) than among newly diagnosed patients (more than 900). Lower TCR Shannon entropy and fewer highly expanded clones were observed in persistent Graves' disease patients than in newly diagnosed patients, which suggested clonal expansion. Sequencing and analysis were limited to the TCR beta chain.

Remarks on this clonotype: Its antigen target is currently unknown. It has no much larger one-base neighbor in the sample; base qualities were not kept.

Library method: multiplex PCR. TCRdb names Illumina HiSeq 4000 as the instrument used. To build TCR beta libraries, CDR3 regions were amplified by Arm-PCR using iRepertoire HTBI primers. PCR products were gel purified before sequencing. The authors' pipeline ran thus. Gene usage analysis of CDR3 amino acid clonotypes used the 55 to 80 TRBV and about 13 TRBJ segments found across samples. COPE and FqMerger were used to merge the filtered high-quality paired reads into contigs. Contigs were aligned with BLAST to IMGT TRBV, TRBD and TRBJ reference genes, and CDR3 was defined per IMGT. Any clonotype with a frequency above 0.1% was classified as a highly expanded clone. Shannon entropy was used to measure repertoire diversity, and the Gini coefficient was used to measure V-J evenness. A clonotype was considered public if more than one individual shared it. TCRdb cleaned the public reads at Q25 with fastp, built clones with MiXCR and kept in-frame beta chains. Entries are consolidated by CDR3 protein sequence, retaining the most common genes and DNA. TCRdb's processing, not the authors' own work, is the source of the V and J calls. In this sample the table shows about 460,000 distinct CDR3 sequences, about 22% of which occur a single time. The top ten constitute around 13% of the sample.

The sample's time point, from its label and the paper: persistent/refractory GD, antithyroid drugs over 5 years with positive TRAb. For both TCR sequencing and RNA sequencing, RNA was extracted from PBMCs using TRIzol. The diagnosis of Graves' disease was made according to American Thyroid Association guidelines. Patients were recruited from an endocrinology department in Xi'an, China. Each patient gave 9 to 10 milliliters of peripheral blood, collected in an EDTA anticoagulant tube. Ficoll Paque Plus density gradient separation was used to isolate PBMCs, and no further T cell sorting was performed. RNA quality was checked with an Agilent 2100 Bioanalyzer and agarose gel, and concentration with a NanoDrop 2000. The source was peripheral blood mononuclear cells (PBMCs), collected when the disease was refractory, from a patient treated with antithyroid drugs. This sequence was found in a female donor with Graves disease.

The CDR3 corresponds to CASSLRGGRERSPLHF. The DNA reads as follows: TGTGCCAGCAGCTTACGCGGTGGCAGGGAGCGGTCACCCCTCCACTTT. The chain is encoded by TRBV7-2 joined to TRBJ1-6, with TRBD1 perhaps the D gene, on 5 matching bases. For CDR1 and CDR2, the germline V gene lists SGHTA and FQGNSA. The CDR3 starts with the cysteine, ends with the phenylalanine, and has 16 residues. The entry retains the CDR3 DNA only, 48 bases that are in frame from base 1. The junction shows trimming of 2 bases on V and 10 bases on J, plus 18 bases between the germline ends.